This is a list of T cell receptor beta chains from one sample in a study of T cell responses to AZD1222 COVID-19 vaccine. Assay used: immunoSEQ multiplex PCR; TCRdb lists only in-frame clones, some missing. The table shows tens of thousands of clones, with about 94% occurring only once. Specimen: peripheral blood, collected 28 days after the second AZD1222 dose. The source of these receptors is an adult who received the AZD1222 COVID-19 vaccine. Each CDR3 is given with its conserved first and last residue. Fields, in order: J gene, D gene, clone size, V gene, CDR3 DNA, CDR3 protein. A D gene is named only where the DNA matches it firmly. Not all rows give a size; the values are once, few, many and, for expanded clones, a class.

>TRBJ1-1|TRBD1|NA|TRBV6-5
TGTGCCAGCACGACAGGGAGCGCTGAAGCTTTCTTT
CASTTGSAEAFF
>TRBJ2-7|TRBD1|once|TRBV12-3/TRBV12-4
TGTGCCAGCAGTTTCTACAGGGGCCAGCAGTACTTC
CASSFYRGQQYF
>TRBJ1-2|TRBD1|NA|TRBV5-1
TGCGCCAGCAGCCACACCCCCGGACAGGGAGGCTACACCTTC
CASSHTPGQGGYTF
>TRBJ2-7|NA|NA|TRBV4-1
TGCGCCAGCAGCCCGACGCCGAACTACTCCTACGAGCAGTACTTC
CASSPTPNYSYEQYF
>TRBJ2-5|NA|NA|TRBV12-3/TRBV12-4
TGTGCCAGCATGGAGGGGATCATTGGGACCCAGTACTTC
CASMEGIIGTQYF
>TRBJ2-7|NA|NA|TRBV10-1
TGCGCCAGCAGTGATATGGGTTCGGCCTACGAGCAGTACTTC
CASSDMGSAYEQYF
>TRBJ2-7|TRBD1|NA|TRBV29-1
TGCAGCGTTTTAAACGGACAGGGGTACGAGCAGTACTTC
CSVLNGQGYEQYF
>TRBJ1-1|NA|once|TRBV2
TGTGCCAGCAGTGAAGGGAAGACTCCTGTTAAGCCTGAAGCTTTCTTT
CASSEGKTPVKPEAFF
>TRBJ2-3|TRBD2|NA|TRBV4-1
TGCGCCAGCAGCCAACAACTGCCAGAACTAGCGGGGGCATACACAGATACGCAGTATTTT
CASSQQLPELAGAYTDTQYF
>TRBJ2-7|TRBD2|few|TRBV7-9
TGTGCCAGCAGCTTGATGCTAGCGGGGGCCACCTACGAGCAGTACTTC
CASSLMLAGATYEQYF
>TRBJ1-1|NA|NA|TRBV12-5
TGTGCTAGCTCCCTCTTAGTGAACACTGAAGCTTTCTTT
CASSLLVNTEAFF
>TRBJ2-7|TRBD1|once|TRBV29-1
TGCAGCGTTAAGGGACAGGGCTACGAGCAGTACTTC
CSVKGQGYEQYF
>TRBJ2-2|TRBD2|NA|TRBV4-1
TGCGCCAGCAGCCACTTAGCGGGGGGGATGACCGGGGAGCTGTTTTTT
CASSHLAGGMTGELFF
>TRBJ1-6|NA|NA|TRBV6-1
TGTGCCAGCAGTGAAGACTGGGGGACCGCGTCCCCGTCACCCCTCCACTTT
CASSEDWGTASPSPLHF
>TRBJ1-5|NA|NA|TRBV14
TGTGCCAGCAGCCAAGGCCCCGATCAGCCCCAGCATTTT
CASSQGPDQPQHF
>TRBJ2-1|NA|NA|TRBV4-3
TGCGCCAGCAGCCAAGATCAGGGGACCTGGCGAGGCGGGCAGTTCTTC
CASSQDQGTWRGGQFF
>TRBJ1-1|NA|once|TRBV5-1
TGCGCCAGCAGCTTGGCCCTGGGGAGTTACACTGAAGCTTTCTTT
CASSLALGSYTEAFF
>TRBJ1-1|TRBD1|NA|TRBV5-1
TGCGCCAGCAGCACCGACAGGGCCCACACTGAAGCTTTCTTT
CASSTDRAHTEAFF
>TRBJ1-2|NA|NA|TRBV4-1
TGCGCCAGCAGCCAAGATTACGGGGTCAATCGGGGCTACACCTTC
CASSQDYGVNRGYTF
>TRBJ1-2|NA|NA|TRBV30
TGTGCCTGGAGTAGGAACAGGGCAGACTATGGCTACACCTTC
CAWSRNRADYGYTF
>TRBJ2-2|NA|once|TRBV13
TGTGCCAGCAGCTTAGCAGGCGGGGAGCTGTTTTTT
CASSLAGGELFF
>TRBJ2-3|TRBD2|NA|TRBV19
TGTGCCAGCAACGTAGCGGGGCGCCCAGATACGCAGTATTTT
CASNVAGRPDTQYF
>TRBJ1-3|NA|NA|TRBV19
TGTGCCAGTAGTATATCGGCAGTTGGAAACACCATATATTTT
CASSISAVGNTIYF
>TRBJ1-6|NA|once|TRBV9
TGTGCCAGCAGCGTGGACAGCCGTTCACCCCTCCACTTT
CASSVDSRSPLHF
>TRBJ1-1|NA|NA|TRBV11-3
TGTGCCAGCAGCTTAGCGGGGCCCAAGAACACTGAAGCTTTCTTT
CASSLAGPKNTEAFF
>TRBJ1-5|NA|NA|TRBV19
TGTGCCAGTACCCGATTTAGCAATCAGCCCCAGCATTTT
CASTRFSNQPQHF
>TRBJ1-2|TRBD1|NA|TRBV3-1/TRBV3-2
TGTGCCAGCAGCCATACCGAACCGGGACAGGGTGACTATGGCTACACCTTC
CASSHTEPGQGDYGYTF
>TRBJ2-7|TRBD2|NA|TRBV7-2
TGTGCCAGCAGCTTAGTCCCGGGACGGGGGGAATACTCCTACGAGCAGTACTTC
CASSLVPGRGEYSYEQYF
>TRBJ1-2|NA|NA|TRBV29-1
TGCAGCGTTCCCGCGGGCAGGGGACTCTATGGCTACACCTTC
CSVPAGRGLYGYTF
>TRBJ1-2|NA|NA|TRBV6-2/TRBV6-3
TGTGCCAGCAGTTACGGCTCCACCAACTATGGCTACACCTTC
CASSYGSTNYGYTF
>TRBJ2-3|NA|NA|TRBV6-5
TGTGCCAGCAGTCCCTCCGTGGGCCCGAATACGCAGTATTTT
CASSPSVGPNTQYF
>TRBJ1-3|NA|NA|TRBV4-1
TGCGCCAGCAGCCAAGAACCCGGGATTTCGGGAAACACCATATATTTT
CASSQEPGISGNTIYF
>TRBJ1-1|NA|NA|TRBV6-1
TGTGCCAGCAGAGAACTAGCGGGACGGCTGAACACTGAAGCTTTCTTT
CASRELAGRLNTEAFF
>TRBJ1-1|NA|NA|TRBV6-5
TGTGCCAGCAGTTACTCGACAAACACTGAAGCTTTCTTT
CASSYSTNTEAFF
>TRBJ1-2|NA|NA|TRBV6-2/TRBV6-3
TGTGCCAGCAGTTACGGACTGATCTATGGCTACACCTTC
CASSYGLIYGYTF
>TRBJ2-1|TRBD2|NA|TRBV11-3
TGTGCCAGCAGCTTAAGGGTCGGGGGGTACAATGAGCAGTTCTTC
CASSLRVGGYNEQFF
>TRBJ2-7|TRBD1|NA|TRBV30
TGTGCCTGGGGACAGGGGGGCAGCGAGCAGTACTTC
CAWGQGGSEQYF